A single sample gave rise to the 10 T cell receptor beta chains below, sequenced in a study of T cell responses to AZD1222 COVID-19 vaccine. Only in-frame clones appear in the TCRdb table, and some are missing; sequencing was by immunoSEQ multiplex PCR. The table has about 110,000 clones, around 92% seen once. Sequences were derived from peripheral blood, sampled on day 0 of AZD1222 vaccination. These receptors were obtained from an adult in good health.

This chain joins TRBV9 and TRBJ2-1; 8 positions agree with TRBD2. V gave up 0 bases and J gave up 4 bases; unmatched junction bases: 6. There are 16 residues in the CDR3. Germline loops: CDR1 SGDLS, CDR2 YYNGEE. The chain's CDR3 is CASSVVLAGSYNEQFF. The CDR3 nucleotides read TGTGCCAGCAGCGTAGTGCTAGCGGGTTCTTACAATGAGCAGTTCTTC.

The rearrangement uses TRBV6-5 and TRBJ1-1; possible D gene TRBD1, 6 bases. This CDR3 comprises 13 residues. CDR1 is MNHEY, CDR2 SVGAGI, per germline. The germline V and J ends were trimmed by 9 bases and 1 base, with 12 bases remaining between them. In DNA, the CDR3 is TGTGCCAGAATCAGACAGGCGAACACTGAAGCTTTCTTT. Translating it yields CARIRQANTEAFF.

The V and J genes are TRBV27 and TRBJ2-3; a possible D gene is TRBD2 (6 bases). V gave up 4 bases and J gave up 2 bases, with 13 bases separating them. The CDR3 runs to 15 residues. Germline-derived CDR1 and CDR2 are MNHEY and SMNVEV (reference sequence). CDR3 sequence (DNA): TGTGCCAGCAGTTCTTTGGAGGGGCACACAGATACGCAGTATTTT. Translating it yields CASSSLEGHTDTQYF.

The CDR3 reads CASSDSGGPSYNEQFF. The DNA for the CDR3 is TGTGCCAGCAGTGACTCAGGAGGGCCCTCCTACAATGAGCAGTTCTTC. The gene calls are TRBV6-4 and TRBJ2-1, with TRBD2 as a possible D gene (6 bases). Trimming pared 0 bases from V and 0 bases from J, leaving 9 bases between. Looked up from germline, CDR1 is MRHNA and CDR2 is SNTAGT. There are 16 residues in the CDR3.

As for this clone: A read error may explain this, as a much larger clone is one base away. The J gene is TRBJ2-7, the V gene TRBV11-2; D unclear. CDR1 SGHAT and CDR2 FQNNGV come from the germline V gene. V lost 5 bases and J 0 bases, leaving 5 bases between the germline ends. The CDR3 runs to 12 residues. For the CDR3, the DNA is TGTGCCAGCAGCCAAAGCTCCTACGAGCAGTACTTC. Encoded protein: CASSQSSYEQYF.

The V and J genes are TRBV19 and TRBJ2-5; D is perhaps TRBD2 (5 bases). The germline CDR1 and CDR2 sequences are LNHDA and SQIVND (reference sequence). V shed 3 bases and J shed 6 bases, with 20 bases lying between them. This CDR3 is built from 16 residues. The CDR3 DNA follows: TGTGCCAGTAGTATGTCGGGGTGGCCCGAAACCAAGACCCAGTACTTC. Its protein product is CASSMSGWPETKTQYF.

This clone was detected only once. The same CDR3 arises from other DNA sequences in this sample as well. The chain carries TRBV2 and TRBJ2-7, with D perhaps TRBD2 (5 bases). The germline V gene has CDR1 SNHLY and CDR2 FYNNEI. Trimming shortened V by 7 bases and J by 1 base, and 8 bases separated the two germline ends. CDR3 size: 12 residues. CDR3 sequence: CASIGGSYEQYF. The CDR3 region has the DNA TGTGCCAGCATCGGAGGATCCTACGAGCAGTACTTC.

J is TRBJ1-5 and V is TRBV19; TRBD1 matches 7 bases. The ends lost 11 bases at V and 3 bases at J; junction bases unmatched: 10. This CDR3 has 14 residues. Looked up from germline, CDR1 is LNHDA and CDR2 is SQIVND (reference sequence). DNA for the CDR3: TGTGCCCGCCTACCGGACAGGAACAATCAGCCCCAGCATTTT. Translation gives CARLPDRNNQPQHF.

V gene TRBV7-9 combines with J gene TRBJ1-4, with 8 bases fitting TRBD1. This CDR3 has 15 residues. V lost 5 bases and J lost 4; bases outside the gene matches: 6. The V gene's germline CDR1 is SEHNR and CDR2 FQNEAQ (reference sequence). The CDR3 loop is CASSDLDRGNEKLFF. In DNA, the CDR3 is TGTGCCAGCAGCGACCTCGACAGGGGTAATGAAAAACTGTTTTTT.

The rearrangement uses TRBV7-8 and TRBJ1-1; perhaps TRBD1 as D (5 bases). The CDR3 is made up of 13 amino acids. Trimming cost V 2 bases and J 4 bases, with 8 bases left between them. Germline V CDR1 and CDR2: SGHVS, FQNEAQ. DNA for the CDR3: TGTGCCAGCAGCTTATCAGGGCCCACTGAAGCTTTCTTT. It encodes CASSLSGPTEAFF.